This passage covers 32 T cell receptor beta chains from one sample sequenced in a study of cytotoxic CD8 clonotypes in ibrutinib-treated CLL. TCRdb's table, derived via immunoSEQ multiplex PCR, lists solely in-frame clones and lacks some. The table has some 300,000 clones, around four fifths seen once. Sequencing used PBMCs, obtained before ibrutinib treatment. The receptors come from a human donor with chronic lymphocytic leukemia.

The chain is built from TRBV9 and TRBJ1-2; a possible D gene is TRBD1 (5 bases). Trimming took 3 bases from V and 8 from J, leaving 14 bases between them. CDR1 is SGDLS and CDR2 is YYNGEE in the germline V gene. This CDR3 is built from 13 residues. The CDR3 region has the DNA TGTGCCAGCAGCGCCCGGGACCGACGAGGCTACACCTTC. Its protein is CASSARDRRGYTF.

J is TRBJ2-2 and V is TRBV6-6; a possible D gene is TRBD2 (6 bases). V lost 2 bases, J lost 6 bases, and 10 bases lay in between. This CDR3 is built from 14 residues. Germline loops: CDR1 MNHNY, CDR2 SVGAGI (reference sequence). The CDR3 bases are TGTGCCAGCAGTTACGGGAGGCGCGCCGGGGAGCTGTTTTTT. This translates into CASSYGRRAGELFF.

The chain has TRBV5-1 and TRBJ1-2; weak D call: TRBD1 (5 bases). The CDR3 is made up of 15 amino acids. Germline loops: CDR1 SGHRS, CDR2 YFSETQ. The V end was cut by 2 bases, the J end by 2 bases, with 13 bases between. CDR3 loop: CASSLGTETNYGYTF. In DNA form, the CDR3 reads TGCGCCAGCAGCTTAGGGACGGAAACGAACTATGGCTACACCTTC.

The V and J genes are TRBV15 and TRBJ1-3, with D uncertain. Germline CDR1 reads LNHNV; CDR2 reads YYDKDF (reference sequence). The CDR3 loop spans 14 amino acids. V shed 5 bases and J shed 0 bases, with 8 bases lying between them. The CDR3 sequence: CATSQQRSGNTIYF. Written as DNA, the CDR3 is TGTGCCACCAGCCAACAGCGCTCTGGAAACACCATATATTTT.

The chain joins TRBV28 to TRBJ1-4; 9 nucleotides agree with TRBD1. Germline CDR1 MDHEN, CDR2 SYDVKM. V shed 3 bases and J 8 bases; nucleotides not matched to a gene: 16. CDR3 length: 18 residues. The CDR3 is CASSFPPDRGAYEEKLFF. The CDR3 region has the DNA TGTGCCAGCAGTTTCCCGCCAGACAGGGGGGCTTACGAAGAAAAACTGTTTTTT.

The chain carries TRBV4-2 and TRBJ1-1, with no clear D. Germline V lookup: CDR1 LGHNA, CDR2 YNFKEQ. Trimming stripped 0 bases from V and 7 bases from J, with 15 bases between. The CDR3 is 15 amino acids. In DNA, the CDR3 is TGTGCCAGCAGCCAAGAGGTGGGCAGGCCCAATGAAGCTTTCTTT. Its translation: CASSQEVGRPNEAFF.

This sequence joins TRBV29-1 and TRBJ2-7; D is unresolved. The CDR3 length is 14 residues. Trimming pared 6 bases from V and 1 base from J, leaving 16 bases between. Per the germline V gene, CDR1 is SQVTM and CDR2 is ANQGSEA. The CDR3 nucleotides read TGCAGCGTCTCCTCGGAGCGAAGTTCCTACGAGCAGTACTTC. Translation gives CSVSSERSSYEQYF.

The genes are TRBV7-2 and TRBJ2-1; a possible D gene is TRBD2 (5 bases). V was trimmed by 2 bases and J by 2 bases, leaving 22 bases between them. The germline gives CDR1 SGHTA, CDR2 FQGNSA. This CDR3 comprises 19 residues. The chain's CDR3 is CASSLNWERVPGTYNEQFF. Written as DNA, the CDR3 is TGTGCCAGCAGCTTAAATTGGGAGAGAGTTCCCGGAACCTACAATGAGCAGTTCTTC.

The chain uses TRBV29-1 and TRBJ1-1; D remains ambiguous. The CDR3 spans 14 residues. V lost 5 bases and J 3 bases, leaving 16 bases between the germline ends. CDR1 is SQVTM and CDR2 is ANQGSEA in the germline V gene. The CDR3 nucleotides are TGCAGCGTTTCCGCCATTTCTCGGGACACTGAAGCTTTCTTT. Translating it yields CSVSAISRDTEAFF.

This clone came up a few times. This chain joins TRBV27 and TRBJ1-1; no clear D gene. Germline V lookup: CDR1 MNHEY, CDR2 SMNVEV (reference sequence). The CDR3 is 16 residues long. Trimming took 2 bases from V and 8 from J, leaving 21 bases between them. The CDR3 here is CASSLSPPDSRQEAFF. The CDR3 DNA sequence: TGTGCCAGCAGTTTAAGCCCCCCCGACTCCCGTCAGGAAGCTTTCTTT.

J is TRBJ1-2 and V is TRBV11-2; D remains ambiguous. Germline values: CDR1 SGHAT, CDR2 FQNNGV. The length of the CDR3 is 13 residues. V was clipped by 5 bases and J by 2 bases, with 9 bases between them. The CDR3 region has the DNA TGTGCCAGCAGCCCCCAAAGAAACTATGGCTACACCTTC. Its translation is CASSPQRNYGYTF.

The chain has TRBV25-1 and TRBJ2-7; 10 nucleotides align to TRBD2. Germline CDR1 MGHDK, CDR2 SYGVNS. The CDR3 is 14 residues long. The J segment lost 0 bases and the V segment lost 8 bases, leaving 4 bases of the junction unmatched. CDR3 protein: CASRPSGSSYEQYF. DNA of the CDR3: TGTGCCAGCCGCCCTAGCGGGAGCTCCTACGAGCAGTACTTC.

V gene TRBV21-1 combines with J gene TRBJ1-1; the table calls TRBD1, which could not be checked here. TRBV21-1 is annotated as a pseudogene. There are 16 residues in the CDR3. CDR3: CASSKGSGGANTEAFF. The DNA of the CDR3 is TGTGCCAGCAGCAAAGGATCTGGGGGCGCGAACACTGAAGCTTTCTTT.

V is TRBV14 and J is TRBJ2-1; 10 bases map to TRBD2. Trimming at V came to 1 base and at J to 4 bases, leaving 10 bases not matched to a gene. CDR1 and CDR2 (germline): SGHDN, FVKESK. There are 18 residues in the CDR3. The CDR3 sequence is CASSQGFASGRGYNEQFF. The CDR3 DNA sequence: TGTGCCAGCAGCCAAGGATTCGCTAGCGGGAGAGGGTACAATGAGCAGTTCTTC.

This clone appeared a single time. The genes are TRBV15 and TRBJ1-5; D gene ambiguous. V dropped 0 bases and J dropped 5 bases, with 17 bases sitting between them. Germline V gene lookup returns CDR1 LNHNV and CDR2 YYDKDF (reference sequence). This CDR3 is built from 17 residues. The CDR3: CATSREAAGNRYQPQHF. In nucleotides, the CDR3 is TGTGCCACCAGCAGAGAAGCGGCGGGGAATCGTTATCAGCCCCAGCATTTT.

This chain uses TRBV7-6 with TRBJ2-7, with D unresolved. The CDR3 extends over 11 amino acids. V was trimmed by 1 base and J by 6 bases, leaving 4 bases between them. The germline CDR1 and CDR2 sequences are SGHVS and FNYEAQ. CDR3 coding DNA: TGTGCCAGCAGCTTAGGACCCGAGCAGTACTTC. This encodes CASSLGPEQYF.

This clone occurred once. The chain recombines TRBV11-2 with TRBJ2-1, with 14 bases lining up with TRBD2. The CDR3 spans 17 residues. J was trimmed by 15 bases and V by 0 bases; bases with no gene match: 13. Germline values: CDR1 SGHAT, CDR2 FQNNGV. CDR3 residues: CASSLEPGLAGGSTRFF. The CDR3 DNA reads TGTGCCAGCAGCTTAGAACCAGGACTAGCGGGAGGAAGTACACGGTTCTTC.

The CDR3 DNA follows: TGTGCCAGTAGTCCCCAGGGCAGCTCCTACGAGCAGTACTTC. Its protein product is CASSPQGSSYEQYF. The rearrangement links TRBV19 to TRBJ2-7, with D perhaps TRBD1 (5 bases). Trimming took off 5 bases at V and 0 bases at J, with 11 bases between the two ends. The germline V gene has CDR1 LNHDA and CDR2 SQIVND (reference sequence). The CDR3 totals 14 residues.

The chain is built from TRBV28 and TRBJ1-2; D is ambiguous. Looked up from germline, CDR1 is MDHEN and CDR2 is SYDVKM. V lost 7 bases to trimming and J lost 7 bases, with 16 bases between them. The CDR3 is 13 residues long. The CDR3, as DNA: TGTGCCAGCACTTCCCTAGTAGTCACTGGCTACACCTTC. As protein: CASTSLVVTGYTF.

The genes are TRBV11-2 and TRBJ2-7; D is undetermined. Trimming removed 0 bases from V and 6 bases from J, with 12 bases in between. CDR1 and CDR2 from the germline V gene are SGHAT and FQNNGV. This CDR3 has 14 amino acids. This CDR3 is CASSLDPLSTEQYF. The DNA for the CDR3 is TGTGCCAGCAGCTTAGACCCCCTCAGTACCGAGCAGTACTTC.

The chain is built from TRBV14 and TRBJ2-5, with no clear D. The CDR3 totals 14 residues. Germline V CDR1 and CDR2: SGHDN, FVKESK. V shed 0 bases and J shed 7 bases, with 12 bases lying between them. CDR3 amino acids: CASSQEVSGRTQYF. In DNA, the CDR3 is TGTGCCAGCAGCCAAGAGGTATCGGGTCGGACCCAGTACTTC.

This sequence joins TRBV20-1 and TRBJ2-3; D remains unclear. Germline V gene data show CDR1 as DFQATT and CDR2 as SNEGSKA (reference sequence). CDR3 length: 11 residues. V lost 4 bases to trimming and J lost 6 bases, with 8 bases between them. For the CDR3, the DNA is TGCAGTGCTACGTTAAGTGATACGCAGTATTTT. Translated, it gives CSATLSDTQYF.

The CDR3 sequence is CASSLAAGAGYTF. For the CDR3, the DNA is TGTGCCAGCAGCTTAGCAGCAGGGGCTGGCTACACCTTC. This chain joins TRBV7-2 and TRBJ1-2, with D possibly TRBD1 on 6 matching bases. The CDR3 loop spans 13 amino acids. V was shortened by 0 bases and J by 7 bases, with 9 bases between the two germline ends. Germline V gene lookup returns CDR1 SGHTA and CDR2 FQGNSA.

This chain connects TRBV11-2 to TRBJ2-5; 9 nucleotides agree with TRBD1. The V gene's germline CDR1 is SGHAT and CDR2 FQNNGV. The ends lost 3 bases at V and 2 bases at J; junction bases unmatched: 4. The CDR3 length is 15 residues. The CDR3 reads CASSLGTGNQETQYF. Here the CDR3 DNA reads TGTGCCAGCAGCTTGGGGACAGGGAATCAAGAGACCCAGTACTTC.

This sequence joins TRBV5-6 and TRBJ1-5; 8 nucleotides match TRBD1. Germline CDR1 reads SGHDT; CDR2 reads YYEEEE. The CDR3 consists of 15 residues. V lost 4 bases and J lost 10; bases outside the gene matches: 13. CDR3 bases: TGTGCCAGCAGCACTAGCGGGACAGGTAGCGTACCCCAGCATTTT. Translating it yields CASSTSGTGSVPQHF.

V usage is TRBV29-1 and J usage is TRBJ2-7, with TRBD1 matching 7 bases. CDR3 length: 11 residues. CDR1 is SQVTM, CDR2 ANQGSEA, per germline. J was trimmed by 4 bases and V by 7 bases; bases with no gene match: 4. The CDR3 loop is CSAMTGYEQYF. The CDR3 DNA sequence: TGCAGCGCCATGACAGGGTACGAGCAGTACTTC.

This chain uses TRBV18 with TRBJ2-7, with 8 positions matching TRBD1. Germline V gene data show CDR1 as KGHSH and CDR2 as LQKENI. CDR3 size: 16 residues. V lost 2 bases to trimming and J lost 2 bases; unmatched junction nucleotides: 8. The CDR3 nucleotides read TGTGCCAGCTCACCAGTAACCGGGACAGGAGCCTACGAGCAGTACTTC. Its translation: CASSPVTGTGAYEQYF.

V and J are TRBV15 and TRBJ2-1; the match to TRBD2 covers 8 bases. The V gene's germline CDR1 is LNHNV and CDR2 YYDKDF (reference sequence). The CDR3 spans 13 residues. The junction had 6 bases not matched to a gene; V was cut back by 5 bases and J by 9 bases. DNA of the CDR3: TGTGCCACCAGCCCTATAGCGGGACCTGAGCAGTTCTTC. Translated: CATSPIAGPEQFF.

The rearrangement joins TRBV15 to TRBJ1-5, with D uncertain. The CDR3 is 13 residues long. Looked up from germline, CDR1 is LNHNV and CDR2 is YYDKDF (reference sequence). V lost 3 bases and J 3 bases, leaving 6 bases between the germline ends. The CDR3 coding sequence is TGTGCCACCAGCAGTGGACCCAATCAGCCCCAGCATTTT. It is translated as CATSSGPNQPQHF.

This clone has a single count. The rearrangement uses TRBV9 and TRBJ1-2, with 9 bases aligning to TRBD1. V dropped 3 bases and J dropped 7; count of bases not matched to a gene: 13. CDR1 is SGDLS and CDR2 is YYNGEE in the germline V gene. This CDR3 spans 16 amino acids. The CDR3: CASSARPRDRVLGYTF. DNA of the CDR3: TGTGCCAGCAGCGCCCGACCCCGGGACAGGGTCCTTGGCTACACCTTC.

The CDR3 protein is CASSQVGSRANTEAFF. The CDR3 nucleotides are TGCGCCAGCAGCCAAGTAGGGTCCAGGGCGAACACTGAAGCTTTCTTT. The chain is built from TRBV4-3 and TRBJ1-1, with D perhaps TRBD1 (5 bases). The CDR3 runs 16 residues. The germline CDR1 and CDR2 sequences are LGHNA and YSLEER. V gave up 1 base and J gave up 1 base, with 13 bases separating them.

The chain is built from TRBV18 and TRBJ2-6; D unresolved. Trimming left V 1 base short and J 4 bases short, with 11 bases between. The CDR3 loop spans 16 amino acids. Germline values: CDR1 KGHSH, CDR2 LQKENI. As DNA, the CDR3 is TGTGCCAGCTCACCACTTTTAGCAGCGGGGGCCAACGTCCTGACTTTC. It encodes CASSPLLAAGANVLTF. The full variable domain, with the rest looked up from reference TRBV18 and TRBJ2-6, is NAGVMQNPRHLVRRRGQEARLRCSPMKGHSHVYWYRQLPEEGLKFMVYLQKENIIDESGMPKERFSAEFPKEGPSILRIQQVVRGDSAAYFCASSPLLAAGANVLTFGAGSRLTVL.